The clone carrying this T cell receptor (beta chain) was detected ten times or more. As for time point: newly diagnosed GD, antithyroid drugs for less than 3 months. RNA from PBMCs was the source of the TCR library. The CDR3 totals 17 residues. Germline V CDR1 and CDR2: SGHAT, FQNNGV. The J segment lost 5 bases and the V segment lost 3 bases, leaving 7 bases of the junction unmatched. Both iRepertoire HTBI primers and Arm-PCR of CDR3 regions were used to build the TCR beta libraries. TCRdb re-called the multiplex PCR reads with MiXCR, one entry per CDR3 protein. The repertoire includes 400,000 to 550,000 distinct CDR3 sequences, roughly 15% of them detected once, and about 10% sits in the top ten. The data originate from a study of regulatory T cells in long-lasting Graves disease. A further study also used this sample, focusing on T cells in Graves' hyperthyroidism and ophthalmopathy.

The sample was peripheral blood mononuclear cells (PBMCs), taken at new diagnosis, from a patient treated with antithyroid drugs. This clonotype was obtained from a woman younger than 45 with Graves disease. This chain joins TRBV11-2 and TRBJ2-7; 16 bases line up with TRBD2. The CDR3 DNA reads TGTGCCAGCAGCTTGCCGGGACTAGCGGGAGGGCCCCACGAGCAGTACTTC. This gives the protein CASSLPGLAGGPHEQYF.